Below are 30 T cell receptor beta chains sequenced from a single sample in a study of blood T cell repertoires in COVID-19. Clones were sequenced by immunoSEQ multiplex PCR, and TCRdb holds only the in-frame ones, with some missing. Of 330,000 or so clones listed, 92% are singletons. The sequenced material came from PBMCs or T cells enriched from blood (not recorded which). These receptor sequences come from a woman aged 30 to 39 who had recovered from COVID-19.

The chain couples TRBV6-1 to TRBJ1-3, with a tentative D call TRBD1 (6 bases). Germline CDR1 reads MNHNS; CDR2 reads SASEGT. The CDR3 is 16 amino acids. Between the trimmed V and J ends, which lost 3 bases and 1 base, there was a span of 13 bases. The DNA of the CDR3 is TGTGCCAGCAGTGAGAGATGGCAGGGGTCTGGAAACACCATATATTTT. Amino acids: CASSERWQGSGNTIYF.

The chain is built from TRBV28 and TRBJ1-1; maybe TRBD1 (6 bases). The germline V and J ends were trimmed by 10 bases and 4 bases, with 16 bases remaining between them. The CDR3 is 13 residues long. Per germline, CDR1 MDHEN and CDR2 SYDVKM. Written as DNA, the CDR3 is TGTGCCATCCAGGGGAATTGGGGCACTGAAGCTTTCTTT. Its protein is CAIQGNWGTEAFF.

The chain is built from TRBV6-5 and TRBJ1-2, with D uncertain. The CDR3 spans 14 residues. Germline V gene data show CDR1 as MNHEY and CDR2 as SVGAGI. V lost 3 bases and J 0 bases, leaving 8 bases between the germline ends. The CDR3 coding sequence is TGTGCCAGCAGTTATGCAGATTCTAACTATGGCTACACCTTC. This translates into CASSYADSNYGYTF.

This clone was seen only once. V usage is TRBV7-9 and J usage is TRBJ2-3, with 13 positions matching TRBD2. The CDR3 runs to 16 residues. After removal of 5 bases from V and 6 bases from J, the junction contained 8 bases not matched to a gene. The V gene's germline CDR1 is SEHNR and CDR2 FQNEAQ (reference sequence). The DNA for the CDR3 is TGTGCCAGCAGCCCGGGACTAGCGGGGCCGAGGGATACGCAGTATTTT. Residues: CASSPGLAGPRDTQYF.

The genes are TRBV19 and TRBJ2-7, with a possible D match to TRBD2 (6 bases). The CDR3 is made up of 16 amino acids. The germline gives CDR1 LNHDA, CDR2 SQIVND (reference sequence). Trimming left V 5 bases short and J 3 bases short, with 20 bases between. The CDR3 loop is CASSEKDYARFYEQYF. The DNA for the CDR3 is TGTGCCAGTAGTGAAAAGGACTACGCGCGATTCTACGAGCAGTACTTC.

The chain employs TRBV19 and TRBJ2-6; 7 bases are shared with TRBD2. Germline CDR1 LNHDA, CDR2 SQIVND (reference sequence). CDR3 size: 14 residues. CDR3 DNA sequence: TGTGCAACCACGGGGGGCTCTGGGGCCAACGTCCTGACTTTC. Protein sequence: CATTGGSGANVLTF.

The chain links TRBV18 to TRBJ1-5, with a tentative D call TRBD1 (5 bases). Germline loops: CDR1 KGHSH, CDR2 LQKENI. The ends were cut back, 0 bases at V and 7 bases at J, with 16 bases in the middle. The CDR3 runs to 16 residues. In nucleotides, the CDR3 is TGTGCCAGCTCACCACCGTCGGGAGGGGCTGGCCAGCCCCAGCATTTT. It codes for CASSPPSGGAGQPQHF.

Note on this clone: This sample also contains other DNA sequences that code for the same CDR3. V usage is TRBV28 and J usage is TRBJ1-5; 7 bases align to TRBD1. Germline V gene lookup returns CDR1 MDHEN and CDR2 SYDVKM. The V gene end was trimmed by 5 bases and the J gene end by 4 bases; junction bases not matched to a gene: 2. The CDR3 consists of 13 residues. The CDR3 DNA follows: TGTGCCAGCAGTCACAGGGGTAATCAGCCCCAGCATTTT. This codes for CASSHRGNQPQHF.

The sample holds one count of this clone. As DNA, the CDR3 is TGTGCCAGCTCACCATACGGCTCTGGAGGGGGCACAGATACGCAGTATTTT. The encoded protein is CASSPYGSGGGTDTQYF. The chain recombines TRBV18 with TRBJ2-3, with D possibly being TRBD2 (6 bases). The ends were cut back, 2 bases at V and 1 base at J, with 16 bases in the middle. This CDR3 is built from 17 residues. CDR1 is KGHSH, CDR2 LQKENI, per germline. The full variable domain, completed using reference TRBV18 and TRBJ2-3, is NAGVMQNPRHLVRRRGQEARLRCSPMKGHSHVYWYRQLPEEGLKFMVYLQKENIIDESGMPKERFSAEFPKEGPSILRIQQVVRGDSAAYFCASSPYGSGGGTDTQYFGPGTRLTVL.

This chain uses TRBV3-1 (or the pseudogene TRBV3-2) with TRBJ2-1, with 10 bases that match TRBD2. CDR1 and CDR2 from the germline V gene are LGHDT and YNNKEL (reference sequence). Trimming cost V 2 bases and J 5 bases; bases outside gene matches: 6. The CDR3 extends over 16 amino acids. CDR3 nucleotides: TGTGCCAGCAGCCAATTGTTAGCGGGGGGCCACAATGAGCAGTTCTTC. It translates to CASSQLLAGGHNEQFF.

The chain links TRBV10-3 to TRBJ2-3, with TRBD2 matching over 12 bases. V shed 2 bases, J shed 1 base, and the junction held 4 bases outside the gene matches. The CDR3 extends over 17 amino acids. CDR1 ENHRY and CDR2 SYGVKD come from the germline V gene. CDR3 coding DNA: TGTGCCATCAGTGAGGGACTAGCGGGACCGGGCACAGATACGCAGTATTTT. Its protein is CAISEGLAGPGTDTQYF.

J is TRBJ2-7 and V is TRBV28, with D possibly TRBD1 on 6 matching bases. V was pared by 2 bases and J by 9 bases, with 11 bases between. CDR1 is MDHEN and CDR2 is SYDVKM in the germline V gene. The CDR3 extends over 12 amino acids. The CDR3 DNA is TGTGCCAGCAGTTTAGGGACATATTGGCAGTACTTC. Amino acids: CASSLGTYWQYF.

This rearrangement joins TRBV4-3 to TRBJ2-7, with TRBD2 matching 7 bases. The CDR3 is 16 residues long. The V gene end was trimmed by 0 bases and the J gene end by 3 bases; junction bases not matched to a gene: 8. Germline values: CDR1 LGHNA, CDR2 YSLEER. The CDR3 DNA is TGCGCCAGCAGCCAAGAACTCGGGGGGTTTGGCTACGAGCAGTACTTC. Residues: CASSQELGGFGYEQYF.

The V call is TRBV4-3, the J call TRBJ2-5; 8 nucleotides match TRBD2. The CDR3 runs 15 residues. Per germline, CDR1 LGHNA and CDR2 YSLEER. J gave up 2 bases and V 1 base, and 3 bases lay outside the gene matches. Written as DNA, the CDR3 is TGCGCCAGCAGCCAAGTAGCGGGACGGCAAGAGACCCAGTACTTC. This encodes CASSQVAGRQETQYF.

The chain joins TRBV9 to TRBJ2-1; 12 bases agree with TRBD2. Trimming took 5 bases from V and 6 from J; bases not matched to a gene: 6. The CDR3 runs 15 residues. Germline CDR1 SGDLS, CDR2 YYNGEE. DNA for the CDR3: TGTGCCAGCAGTGAAACTAGCGGGGGGTTCAATGAGCAGTTCTTC. Amino acid sequence: CASSETSGGFNEQFF.

V usage is TRBV11-2 and J usage is TRBJ2-7; 12 bases map to TRBD2. The germline CDR1 and CDR2 sequences are SGHAT and FQNNGV. The CDR3 consists of 17 residues. V lost 0 bases to trimming and J lost 0 bases; unmatched junction nucleotides: 3. CDR3 coding DNA: TGTGCCAGCAGCTTAGATGGACTAGCGGGAATCTCCTACGAGCAGTACTTC. Translating it yields CASSLDGLAGISYEQYF.

The chain couples TRBV5-1 to TRBJ1-2; TRBD1 might be the D (6 bases). Germline V lookup: CDR1 SGHRS, CDR2 YFSETQ. V was clipped by 4 bases and J by 4 bases, with 17 bases between them. The CDR3 runs to 15 residues. The CDR3 nucleotides read TGCGCCAGCAGCGACGCAGGGGCAGGTAGCTATGGCTACACCTTC. Protein product: CASSDAGAGSYGYTF.

The rearrangement uses TRBV6-7 and TRBJ1-4, with 8 nucleotides matching TRBD1. TRBV6-7 is marked as an open reading frame, function uncertain. CDR3 length equals 18 residues. The V segment lost 2 bases and the J segment 4 bases; nucleotides outside the gene matches: 12. The CDR3 is CASSYPGTGLGGNEKLFF. In DNA, the CDR3 is TGTGCCAGCAGTTACCCCGGGACAGGCCTAGGAGGTAATGAAAAACTGTTTTTT.

V and J are TRBV28 and TRBJ1-3; TRBD1 is a possible D gene (6 bases). The germline V gene encodes CDR1 MDHEN and CDR2 SYDVKM. V dropped 5 bases and J dropped 2 bases, with 13 bases sitting between them. The CDR3 extends over 15 amino acids. The CDR3 DNA reads as TGTGCCAGCAGTCCTCAGGGGTCAGCTGGAAACACCATATATTTT. This translates into CASSPQGSAGNTIYF.

The CDR3 protein is CASSLVFRGSTDTQYF. The CDR3 region has the DNA TGTGCCAGCAGCTTAGTATTCCGGGGGAGCACAGATACGCAGTATTTT. The rearrangement links TRBV11-3 to TRBJ2-3, with a weak D call TRBD2 (6 bases). The CDR3 sequence is 16 residues long. Trimming removed 1 base from V and 0 bases from J, with 11 bases in between. The V gene's germline CDR1 is SGHNT and CDR2 YENEEA.

This chain connects TRBV18 to TRBJ2-1; D may be TRBD2 (6 bases). The CDR3 sequence is 13 residues long. Germline CDR1 reads KGHSH; CDR2 reads LQKENI. The ends were cut back, 3 bases at V and 6 bases at J, with 9 bases in the middle. The chain's CDR3 is CASSPRTINEQFF. In nucleotides, the CDR3 is TGTGCCAGCTCACCCAGGACTATCAATGAGCAGTTCTTC.

Details on this clone: One junction end disagrees with the germline gene, perhaps due to a read error. The J gene is TRBJ2-1, the V gene TRBV7-7; 14 nucleotides match TRBD2. CDR3 size: 17 residues. Germline assignment: CDR1 SSHAT and CDR2 FNYEAQ (reference sequence). The CDR3 DNA follows: TGTGCTAGCAGCTCGACTAGCGGGAGGGCGGTGGTCAATGAGCAGTTCTTC. This encodes CASSSTSGRAVVNEQFF.

The V gene is TRBV7-9, the J gene TRBJ1-2; 7 bases match TRBD1. The germline CDR1 and CDR2 sequences are SEHNR and FQNEAQ (reference sequence). The CDR3 length is 12 residues. Losses at the gene ends were 10 bases for V and 3 bases for J; bases not matched to a gene: 5. This chain's CDR3 is CATTGVDYGYTF. The CDR3 DNA follows: TGTGCCACCACAGGGGTTGACTATGGCTACACCTTC.

This clone came up once. The rearrangement links TRBV16 to TRBJ1-5; 9 bases agree with TRBD1. The CDR3 has 17 residues. The V gene end was trimmed by 0 bases and the J gene end by 6 bases; junction bases not matched to a gene: 9. Germline V gives CDR1 KGHSY, CDR2 FQNENV. Written as DNA, the CDR3 is TGTGCCAGCAGCCAATCTTTAAGGACAGGGGCAAGTCAGCCCCAGCATTTT. Residues: CASSQSLRTGASQPQHF. The full variable domain, with the rest looked up from reference TRBV16 and TRBJ1-5, is GEEVAQTPKHLVRGEGQKAKLYCAPIKGHSYVFWYQQVLKNEFKFLISFQNENVFDETGMPKERFSAKCLPNSPCSLEIQATKLEDSAVYFCASSQSLRTGASQPQHFGDGTRLSIL.

This chain connects TRBV6-5 to TRBJ2-7; D call uncertain. Trimming stripped 2 bases from V and 2 bases from J, with 7 bases between. This CDR3 contains 13 residues. The V gene's germline CDR1 is MNHEY and CDR2 SVGAGI. The chain's CDR3 is CASSYRQAYEQYF. CDR3 sequence (DNA): TGTGCCAGCAGTTACCGTCAGGCCTACGAGCAGTACTTC.

The J gene is TRBJ1-2, the V gene TRBV6-5; D may be TRBD1 (5 bases). The CDR3 runs to 12 residues. Trimming shortened V by 6 bases and J by 5 bases, and 10 bases separated the two germline ends. Germline lookup yields CDR1 MNHEY and CDR2 SVGAGI. CDR3 coding DNA: TGTGCCAGCAGACAGGCGGGGTATGGCTACACCTTC. It is translated as CASRQAGYGYTF.

This sequence joins TRBV11-3 and TRBJ2-3, with a weak D call TRBD2 (5 bases). The CDR3 spans 15 residues. With 2 bases removed from V and 0 bases from J, the gap between germline ends came to 9 bases. The germline V gene encodes CDR1 SGHNT and CDR2 YENEEA. CDR3 coding DNA: TGTGCCAGCAGCTTAAGTGCGGGTAGCACAGATACGCAGTATTTT. Its translation: CASSLSAGSTDTQYF.

The V and J genes are TRBV4-1 and TRBJ1-5; 7 nucleotides align to TRBD1. CDR3 size: 15 residues. Germline-derived CDR1 and CDR2 are MGHRA and YSYEKL. The trim removed 2 bases at V and 5 bases at J, leaving 6 bases unmatched. In nucleotides, the CDR3 is TGCGCCAGCAGCCAATCCGCCCAGGGGGATCAGCCCCAGCATTTT. Protein product: CASSQSAQGDQPQHF.

The J gene is TRBJ2-7, the V gene TRBV7-9; 10 bases match TRBD1. The CDR3 has 16 amino acids. V dropped 3 bases and J dropped 0; count of bases not matched to a gene: 5. Looked up from germline, CDR1 is SEHNR and CDR2 is FQNEAQ (reference sequence). Written as DNA, the CDR3 is TGTGCCAGCAGCTTCCGGGACAGGGGAGTCTCCTACGAGCAGTACTTC. It codes for CASSFRDRGVSYEQYF.

This sequence joins TRBV5-5 and TRBJ2-3; a weak D match, TRBD2 (7 bases). The CDR3 sequence is 16 residues long. The V and J ends lost 4 bases and 5 bases respectively, with 20 bases between them. Germline-derived CDR1 and CDR2 are SGHKS and YYEKEE (reference sequence). CDR3 amino acids: CASSGGRGNERDTQYF. In DNA form, the CDR3 reads TGTGCCAGCAGCGGTGGGAGGGGGAATGAGAGAGATACGCAGTATTTT.